This T cell receptor beta chain was sequenced in a study of blood T cell repertoires in COVID-19. Background on the study: T cells, B-cell-depleted T cells, or PBMCs supplied cDNA or gDNA.

Unmatched junction bases numbered 5, after V lost 5 bases and J lost 5 bases. The CDR3 runs to 14 residues. Germline CDR1 reads SGHTA; CDR2 reads FQGNSA. How the authors handled the data: Scientists estimated how many nucleated cells there were by amplifying reference gene primers. Repertoires were generated with immunoSEQ multiplex PCR, while TCRdb's copy carries only in-frame clones and drops some. V, J and clone size reflect that table, while D and trimming were determined from the DNA. The sample has about 28,000 clones; roughly 87% are singletons. The receptor comes from a human donor in a cohort sampled during active COVID-19. The sequenced material came from peripheral blood. The V and J genes are TRBV7-2 and TRBJ2-2; 7 bases match TRBD1. The CDR3 nucleotides read TGTGCCAGCAGCCCGGACAGGACAACCGGGGAGCTGTTTTTT. Its protein product is CASSPDRTTGELFF.